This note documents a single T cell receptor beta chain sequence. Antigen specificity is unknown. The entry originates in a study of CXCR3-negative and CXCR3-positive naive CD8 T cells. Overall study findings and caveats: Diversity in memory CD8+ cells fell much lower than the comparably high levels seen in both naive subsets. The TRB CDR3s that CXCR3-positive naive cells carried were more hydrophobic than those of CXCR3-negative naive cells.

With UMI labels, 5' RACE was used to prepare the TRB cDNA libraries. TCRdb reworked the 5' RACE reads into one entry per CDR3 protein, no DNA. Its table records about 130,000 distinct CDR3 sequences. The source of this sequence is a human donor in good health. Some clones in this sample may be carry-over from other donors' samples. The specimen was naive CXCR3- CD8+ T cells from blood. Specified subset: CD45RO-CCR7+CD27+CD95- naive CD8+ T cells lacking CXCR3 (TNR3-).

The CDR3 loop reads CSVDGIMGGQEQYF. This rearrangement joins TRBV29-1 to TRBJ2-7; the D call from TCRdb, TRBD1, cannot be confirmed without DNA. CDR3 length: 14 residues. CDR1 is SQVTM and CDR2 is ANQGSEA in the germline V gene.